This T cell receptor beta chain comes out of a study of cytomegalovirus exposure and HLA in healthy donors. TCRdb's table, derived via immunoSEQ multiplex PCR, lists solely in-frame clones and lacks some. Among roughly 310,000 clones listed, roughly 87% were seen once. Concerning this clone itself: As yet, its antigen is unknown.

The CDR3 has 13 amino acids. The ends were cut back, 7 bases at V and 7 bases at J, with 15 bases in the middle. Per germline, CDR1 SGDLS and CDR2 YYNGEE. General study results and limits: Researchers counted roughly 150 TCR beta chains as cytomegalovirus-associated.

The TCR was taken from a man aged 25 to 45 in good health and CMV-seronegative. The rearrangement uses TRBV9 and TRBJ2-1; perhaps TRBD2 as D (6 bases). Sequencing used PBMCs. The CDR3: CASGEALGNEQFF. The CDR3, as DNA: TGTGCCAGCGGGGAGGCGCTGGGTAATGAGCAGTTCTTC.